This T cell receptor beta chain was recorded in a study of PD-L1 blockade in urothelial cancer. Study as a whole: Of approximately 29 patients, about 25 were males with bladder-origin urothelial cancer. The patients had undergone anywhere from 0 to 3 prior chemotherapy regimens. Analysis of the blood was performed 3 weeks (second dose) and 6 weeks after treatment start. Specimens of blood held a median count of about 150,000 T cells.

Described time point: pretreatment peripheral blood. V was cut by 6 bases and J by 4 bases, with 22 bases left in between. Germline V gives CDR1 SEHNR, CDR2 FQNEAQ (reference sequence). There are 17 residues in the CDR3. The table came from immunoSEQ multiplex PCR; TCRdb's copy has only in-frame clones and leaves some out. This sample carries about 95,000 clones, nearly 90% of them seen once, and the ten largest clones take around 1.5%. This chain joins TRBV7-9 and TRBJ1-3; D not resolved. Here the sequenced sample was PBMCs, taken around atezolizumab (anti-PD-L1) treatment. The sequence was collected from a man aged 55 to 70 with urothelial cancer. CDR3 DNA sequence: TGTGCCAGCAGACCCAAACTTCGCAGCGTTCGAGGAAACACCATATATTTT. Translation gives CASRPKLRSVRGNTIYF.